The next 24 T cell receptor beta chains were all read from a single sample in a study of blood T cell repertoires in COVID-19. Clones were read by immunoSEQ multiplex PCR, and TCRdb kept only the in-frame ones, dropping some. The data show under 200,000 clones, 90% seen once. Sequenced material: peripheral blood. These TCRs come from a man over 45 with acute or convalescent COVID-19.

The chain combines TRBV2 with TRBJ2-3; unclear D gene. Between the trimmed V and J ends, which lost 4 bases and 4 bases, there was a span of 9 bases. CDR3 size: 13 residues. Germline-derived CDR1 and CDR2 are SNHLY and FYNNEI. DNA for the CDR3: TGTGCCAGCAGTGTCCTAGGATCAGATACGCAGTATTTT. Translation: CASSVLGSDTQYF. Based on the CDR3 plus reference TRBV2 and TRBJ2-3, the full variable domain is EPEVTQTPSHQVTQMGQEVILRCVPISNHLYFYWYRQILGQKVEFLVSFYNNEISEKSEIFDDQFSVERPDGSNFTLKIRSTKLEDSAMYFCASSVLGSDTQYFGPGTRLTVL.

This clone occurred a few times. At the DNA level, this CDR3 is encoded by other sequences in the same sample as well. J is TRBJ1-2 and V is TRBV7-2; D is unresolved. The ends were cut back, 1 base at V and 2 bases at J, with 5 bases in the middle. CDR1 and CDR2 from the germline V gene are SGHTA and FQGNSA. The CDR3 runs to 13 residues. CDR3 sequence: CASSLVLNYGYTF. CDR3 bases: TGTGCCAGCAGCTTAGTATTGAACTATGGCTACACCTTC. The full variable domain, its missing parts supplied by reference TRBV7-2 and TRBJ1-2, is GAGVSQSPSNKVTEKGKDVELRCDPISGHTALYWYRQSLGQGLEFLIYFQGNSAPDKSGLPSDRFSAERTGGSVSTLTIQRTQQEDSAVYLCASSLVLNYGYTFGSGTRLTVV.

The chain recombines TRBV5-8 with TRBJ2-2; perhaps TRBD1 as D (5 bases). V was trimmed by 4 bases and J by 0 bases, leaving 13 bases between them. CDR3 length: 16 amino acids. The germline V gene encodes CDR1 SGHTS and CDR2 YDEGEE. CDR3 protein: CASSPKGSANTGELFF. CDR3 sequence (DNA): TGTGCCAGCAGCCCTAAGGGGTCGGCGAACACCGGGGAGCTGTTTTTT.

The V and J genes are TRBV7-2 and TRBJ2-3; 9 bases align to TRBD2. This CDR3 is built from 17 residues. V gave up 5 bases and J gave up 2 bases; unmatched junction bases: 11. In germline, CDR1 is SGHTA, CDR2 FQGNSA. The CDR3 DNA reads as TGTGCCAGCAGCCCTGTCAGGCGGGGGGGTAACACAGATACGCAGTATTTT. This translates into CASSPVRRGGNTDTQYF. Drawing the rest from reference TRBV7-2 and TRBJ2-3, the complete variable domain is GAGVSQSPSNKVTEKGKDVELRCDPISGHTALYWYRQSLGQGLEFLIYFQGNSAPDKSGLPSDRFSAERTGGSVSTLTIQRTQQEDSAVYLCASSPVRRGGNTDTQYFGPGTRLTVL.

CDR3 bases: TGTGCCAGTACGCCCCGCCTAGCGGGGGGGCGTAATGAGCAGTTCTTC. This gives the protein CASTPRLAGGRNEQFF. The chain recombines TRBV19 with TRBJ2-1, with 12 bases that match TRBD2. The CDR3 covers 16 residues. V dropped 7 bases and J dropped 7; count of bases not matched to a gene: 11. CDR1 LNHDA and CDR2 SQIVND come from the germline V gene (reference sequence). Combining the CDR3 with reference TRBV19 and TRBJ2-1 gives the whole variable domain DGGITQSPKYLFRKEGQNVTLSCEQNLNHDAMYWYRQDPGQGLRLIYYSQIVNDFQKGDIAEGYSVSREKKESFPLTVTSAQKNPTAFYLCASTPRLAGGRNEQFFGPGTRLTVL.

The chain employs TRBV5-5 and TRBJ2-5, with a weak D call TRBD2 (6 bases). With 0 bases removed from V and 2 bases from J, the gap between germline ends came to 14 bases. The CDR3 runs 16 residues. Germline V CDR1 and CDR2: SGHKS, YYEKEE (reference sequence). The DNA for the CDR3 is TGTGCCAGCAGCTTGGCCTGGCTAGCGCAGCAAGAGACCCAGTACTTC. Its protein product is CASSLAWLAQQETQYF.

The gene calls are TRBV7-8 and TRBJ2-2; D unclear. The CDR3 runs to 14 residues. CDR1 and CDR2 from the germline V gene are SGHVS and FQNEAQ. V was shortened by 3 bases and J by 4 bases, with 9 bases between the two germline ends. This CDR3 is CASSLPLGTGELFF. The CDR3 DNA reads as TGTGCCAGCAGCTTGCCCCTCGGCACCGGGGAGCTGTTTTTT.

With respect to this clone: One junction end does not reproduce the germline sequence, and a read error may be involved. The rearrangement uses TRBV3-1 (or the pseudogene TRBV3-2) and TRBJ2-1; 10 bases match TRBD2. Germline-derived CDR1 and CDR2 are LGHDT and YNNKEL (reference sequence). The CDR3 has 14 amino acids. The CDR3 here is CASSQASGGRALLF. As DNA, the CDR3 is TGTGCCAGCAGCCAAGCTAGCGGGGGACGGGCCCTGCTCTTC.

This chain joins TRBV28 and TRBJ2-7; D uncertain. Germline-derived CDR1 and CDR2 are MDHEN and SYDVKM. The CDR3 extends over 15 amino acids. Trimming shortened V by 3 bases and J by 4 bases, and 16 bases separated the two germline ends. Here the CDR3 DNA reads TGTGCCAGCAGTTTTGGTGGCGGATTTATATACGAGCAGTACTTC. Amino acids: CASSFGGGFIYEQYF. Using reference TRBV28 and TRBJ2-7 for the parts outside the CDR3, the full variable domain is DVKVTQSSRYLVKRTGEKVFLECVQDMDHENMFWYRQDPGLGLRLIYFSYDVKMKEKGDIPEGYSVSREKKERFSLILESASTNQTSMYLCASSFGGGFIYEQYFGPGTRLTVT.

The chain carries TRBV9 and TRBJ1-6, with 8 bases identical to TRBD1. V was clipped by 3 bases and J by 7 bases; unmatched bases: 9. This CDR3 spans 16 amino acids. Germline V gives CDR1 SGDLS, CDR2 YYNGEE. CDR3 nucleotide sequence: TGTGCCAGCAGCGCCGTAGGGACAGGACTAAATTCACCCCTCCACTTT. This translates into CASSAVGTGLNSPLHF.

V usage is TRBV9 and J usage is TRBJ1-6; a weak D match, TRBD1 (6 bases). This CDR3 has 14 residues. Germline V gene data show CDR1 as SGDLS and CDR2 as YYNGEE. Trimming left V 4 bases short and J 8 bases short, with 13 bases between. The CDR3 sequence: CASSMGTSDSPLHF. The DNA for the CDR3 is TGTGCCAGCAGCATGGGGACATCGGATTCACCCCTCCACTTT.

This clone was picked up a small number of times. J is TRBJ2-7 and V is TRBV5-5; the match to TRBD2 covers 14 bases. Trimming cost V 1 base and J 4 bases; bases outside gene matches: 7. The CDR3 is 17 residues long. Germline V gene sequence: CDR1 SGHKS, CDR2 YYEKEE (reference sequence). The CDR3 nucleotides are TGTGCCAGCAGCTTGTGGTTAGGGACTAGCGGGAGTTACGAGCAGTACTTC. This sequence encodes CASSLWLGTSGSYEQYF.

The chain is built from TRBV5-1 and TRBJ2-2, with 11 bases lining up with TRBD1. Germline lookup yields CDR1 SGHRS and CDR2 YFSETQ. The junction had 3 bases not matched to a gene; V was cut back by 4 bases and J by 4 bases. The CDR3 has 15 amino acids. In DNA form, the CDR3 reads TGCGCCAGCAGCGCCGGGACAGGGGGCACCGGGGAGCTGTTTTTT. This gives the protein CASSAGTGGTGELFF.

The CDR3 is CASSQSRPPKWTGMVRSNQPQHF. In DNA form, the CDR3 reads TGCGCCAGCAGTCAATCTCGACCGCCCAAATGGACAGGCATGGTGCGGAGCAATCAGCCCCAGCATTTT. This sequence joins TRBV23-1 and TRBJ1-5; 7 nucleotides line up with TRBD1. TRBV23-1 is recorded as an ORF, its role being uncertain. Germline trimming cut 0 bases from V and 1 base from J; bases unmatched to any gene: 24. This CDR3 has 23 residues.

CDR3 loop: CASSQGTGGHGYTF. The CDR3 DNA is TGTGCCAGCAGCCAAGGTACAGGGGGCCATGGCTACACCTTC. This sequence joins TRBV3-1 (or the pseudogene TRBV3-2) and TRBJ1-2, with TRBD1 matching 9 bases. V was pared by 1 base and J by 6 bases, with 3 bases of the junction left unmatched. Germline-derived CDR1 and CDR2 are LGHDT and YNNKEL (reference sequence). This CDR3 region has 14 residues.

Written as DNA, the CDR3 is TGTGCCAGCATATCTAGCGCGCACTACAATGAGCAGTTCTTC. It codes for CASISSAHYNEQFF. The rearrangement joins TRBV7-2 to TRBJ2-1; D might be TRBD2 (6 bases). This CDR3 has 14 amino acids. CDR1 is SGHTA and CDR2 is FQGNSA in the germline V gene. The ends were cut back, 7 bases at V and 3 bases at J, with 13 bases in the middle.

This clone was recorded only once. The chain couples TRBV7-3 to TRBJ2-7, with D tentatively TRBD1 (6 bases). The V end was cut by 1 base, the J end by 2 bases, with 12 bases between. The CDR3 totals 15 residues. CDR1 and CDR2 from the germline V gene are SGHTA and FQGTGA. The CDR3 region is CASSLMIGQPYEQYF. CDR3 bases: TGTGCCAGCAGCTTAATGATTGGACAGCCCTACGAGCAGTACTTC.

This rearrangement joins TRBV7-2 to TRBJ1-6; no clear D. This CDR3 contains 15 residues. Germline V gives CDR1 SGHTA, CDR2 FQGNSA. The ends were cut back, 2 bases at V and 0 bases at J, with 5 bases in the middle. The CDR3 DNA reads TGTGCCAGCAGCTTATCGAGCTCCTATAATTCACCCCTCCACTTT. Its protein is CASSLSSSYNSPLHF.

V and J are TRBV7-9 and TRBJ1-1, with D unresolved. The CDR3 loop spans 16 amino acids. With 5 bases removed from V and 0 bases from J, the gap between germline ends came to 16 bases. Germline V gene sequence: CDR1 SEHNR, CDR2 FQNEAQ (reference sequence). CDR3 nucleotides: TGTGCCAGCAGCCCCCCGTGGGCCTACTTGAACACTGAAGCTTTCTTT. It translates to CASSPPWAYLNTEAFF.

This chain joins TRBV29-1 and TRBJ1-5, with D tentatively TRBD1 (6 bases). Germline loops: CDR1 SQVTM, CDR2 ANQGSEA. The CDR3 is made up of 13 amino acids. V gave up 7 bases and J gave up 2 bases, with 12 bases separating them. In DNA form, the CDR3 reads TGCAGCGGGAGTCAGGGGCGCAATCAGCCCCAGCATTTT. Protein sequence: CSGSQGRNQPQHF.

The rearrangement uses TRBV27 and TRBJ2-7; no clear D gene. The length of the CDR3 is 14 residues. V shed 3 bases and J shed 3 bases, with 12 bases lying between them. CDR1 and CDR2 (germline): MNHEY, SMNVEV (reference sequence). As DNA, the CDR3 is TGTGCCAGCAGTTTCTCAAAGCTGGTCTACGAGCAGTACTTC. It yields the protein CASSFSKLVYEQYF.

This clone was recorded once. V is TRBV5-1 and J is TRBJ2-1; D not resolved. In germline, CDR1 is SGHRS, CDR2 YFSETQ. CDR3 length: 13 amino acids. V shed 3 bases and J shed 7 bases, with 11 bases lying between them. The CDR3 reads CASSSSDRNEQFF. In DNA, the CDR3 is TGCGCCAGCAGCTCGAGCGATCGGAATGAGCAGTTCTTC.

The chain uses TRBV11-3 and TRBJ2-1, with 9 bases lining up with TRBD2. The germline V gene has CDR1 SGHNT and CDR2 YENEEA. The CDR3 totals 16 residues. Trimming cost V 5 bases and J 7 bases; bases outside gene matches: 12. The chain's CDR3 is CASSERVAGEGNEQFF. DNA of the CDR3: TGTGCCAGCAGCGAGAGGGTAGCGGGAGAAGGGAATGAGCAGTTCTTC.

The chain couples TRBV12-3 or TRBV12-4 to TRBJ1-1, with a possible D match to TRBD1 (6 bases). The CDR3 is 11 residues long. V shed 3 bases and J shed 11 bases, with 10 bases lying between them. This CDR3 is CASSFQGLAFF. CDR3 sequence (DNA): TGTGCCAGCAGTTTCCAGGGGCTGGCTTTCTTT.